This TCR beta chain is from a study of T cell repertoires in aging, cancer and after chemotherapy. The CDR3 spans 15 residues. V shed 6 bases and J 3 bases; nucleotides not matched to a gene: 9. Amplification of TCR beta used genomic DNA extracted from peripheral blood. Rearranged V-D-J TRB sequences were amplified with a mixed TRB-A/B primer pool. TCRdb used MiXCR to reprocess the multiplex PCR reads, holding one entry per CDR3 protein. The data hold several thousand distinct CDR3 sequences, with about 32% observed a single time. Material for sequencing was blood. The V call is TRBV12-3 or TRBV12-4, the J call TRBJ2-7; 9 bases map to TRBD1. This clonotype was sampled from a human donor with a blood cancer. The donor label of this sample is uncertain. The CDR3 loop is CASSPGTGSVYEQYF. The CDR3 DNA is TGTGCCAGCAGCCCCGGGACAGGGTCTGTCTACGAGCAGTACTTC.